A selection of T cell receptor beta chains follows, all from one sample in a study of regulatory T cells in long-lasting Graves disease. MiXCR was run by TCRdb on the multiplex PCR reads, yielding one entry per CDR3 protein. The table lists about 560,000 distinct CDR3 sequences, around 16% of them singletons, with 12% in the top ten. This same sample was also part of a study on T cells in Graves' hyperthyroidism and ophthalmopathy.

Sequencing was performed on peripheral blood mononuclear cells (PBMCs), taken at new diagnosis, from a patient treated with antithyroid drugs. These receptors all come from a man aged 18 to 30 with Graves disease. The CDR3 runs from the conserved cysteine through the conserved F or W. Each record gives: J gene, V gene, clone size, D gene, CDR3 protein, CDR3 DNA. The D gene is left open where the match is weak. The size entry is marked missing in some rows and otherwise reads once, few, many or a size class.

J gene: TRBJ2-7; V gene: TRBV5-1; clone size: many; D gene: NA; CDR3 protein: CASSPPGSIYEQYF; CDR3 DNA: TGCGCCAGCAGCCCCCCAGGCTCGATATACGAGCAGTACTTC
J gene: TRBJ2-1; V gene: TRBV4-1; clone size: many; D gene: TRBD1; CDR3 protein: CASRDNRGRMVNEQFF; CDR3 DNA: TGCGCCAGCAGGGATAACAGGGGGCGAATGGTAAATGAGCAGTTCTTC
J gene: TRBJ2-5; V gene: TRBV6-1; clone size: NA; D gene: NA; CDR3 protein: CASSPWGGREGETQYF; CDR3 DNA: TGTGCCAGCAGCCCCTGGGGGGGGCGAGAGGGAGAGACCCAGTACTTC
J gene: TRBJ1-5; V gene: TRBV6-1; clone size: many; D gene: NA; CDR3 protein: CASSEQFNQPQHF; CDR3 DNA: TGTGCCAGCAGTGAACAGTTCAATCAGCCCCAGCATTTT
J gene: TRBJ2-2; V gene: TRBV30; clone size: NA; D gene: NA; CDR3 protein: CAWSVRGFRTGELFF; CDR3 DNA: TGTGCCTGGAGTGTTAGGGGGTTTCGCACCGGGGAGCTGTTTTTT
J gene: TRBJ1-5; V gene: TRBV28; clone size: few; D gene: NA; CDR3 protein: CASHDRSNQPQHF; CDR3 DNA: TGTGCCAGCCATGACCGAAGCAATCAGCCCCAGCATTTT
J gene: TRBJ2-5; V gene: TRBV20-1; clone size: NA; D gene: NA; CDR3 protein: CSASRQLGQETQYF; CDR3 DNA: TGCAGTGCTAGTCGACAGCTAGGTCAAGAGACCCAGTACTTC
J gene: TRBJ2-7; V gene: TRBV11-2; clone size: many; D gene: NA; CDR3 protein: CASSTFPKDSSYEQYF; CDR3 DNA: TGTGCCAGCAGCACCTTCCCGAAGGACAGCTCCTACGAGCAGTACTTC
J gene: TRBJ2-5; V gene: TRBV7-2; clone size: many; D gene: NA; CDR3 protein: CASSQGGLEETQYF; CDR3 DNA: TGTGCCAGCAGTCAGGGGGGTCTGGAAGAGACCCAGTACTTC
J gene: TRBJ2-1; V gene: TRBV11-2; clone size: many; D gene: NA; CDR3 protein: CASSPPGVNSYNEQFF; CDR3 DNA: TGTGCCAGCAGCCCCCCTGGGGTGAACTCCTACAATGAGCAGTTCTTC
J gene: TRBJ2-1; V gene: TRBV6-1; clone size: NA; D gene: TRBD1; CDR3 protein: CASYRGDGNEQFF; CDR3 DNA: TGTGCCAGCTACAGGGGTGACGGCAATGAGCAGTTCTTC
J gene: TRBJ1-5; V gene: TRBV2; clone size: NA; D gene: NA; CDR3 protein: CASSLINQPQHF; CDR3 DNA: TGTGCCAGCAGCCTGATTAATCAGCCCCAGCATTTT
J gene: TRBJ2-7; V gene: TRBV3-1; clone size: few; D gene: TRBD2; CDR3 protein: CASSPGLAGGRYEQYF; CDR3 DNA: TGTGCCAGCAGCCCAGGACTAGCGGGAGGTCGCTACGAGCAGTACTTC
J gene: TRBJ2-2; V gene: TRBV2; clone size: many; D gene: NA; CDR3 protein: CASSPQLGTGELFF; CDR3 DNA: TGTGCCAGCAGCCCTCAACTAGGCACCGGGGAGCTGTTTTTT
J gene: TRBJ1-1; V gene: TRBV13; clone size: NA; D gene: TRBD1; CDR3 protein: CASSHPDRGLSLSDTEAFF; CDR3 DNA: TGTGCCAGCAGCCATCCCGACAGGGGGCTAAGTCTATCAGACACTGAAGCTTTCTTT
J gene: TRBJ2-1; V gene: TRBV7-9; clone size: many; D gene: NA; CDR3 protein: CASSQAGEVGRNEQFF; CDR3 DNA: TGTGCCAGCAGCCAGGCTGGAGAAGTGGGTCGGAATGAGCAGTTCTTC
J gene: TRBJ1-1; V gene: TRBV20-1; clone size: NA; D gene: NA; CDR3 protein: CSARGQRSEAFF; CDR3 DNA: TGCAGTGCCCGGGGCCAGCGGTCTGAAGCTTTCTTT
J gene: TRBJ2-7; V gene: TRBV10-2; clone size: NA; D gene: TRBD2; CDR3 protein: CASRAPDSGNLEQYF; CDR3 DNA: TGCGCCAGCAGGGCCCCGGATAGCGGGAATCTCGAGCAGTACTTC
J gene: TRBJ2-1; V gene: TRBV18; clone size: few; D gene: TRBD2; CDR3 protein: CASSPPRGEGQSSYNEQFF; CDR3 DNA: TGTGCCAGCTCACCCCCCCGTGGGGAGGGGCAAAGCTCCTACAATGAGCAGTTCTTC
J gene: TRBJ2-7; V gene: TRBV20-1; clone size: NA; D gene: TRBD2; CDR3 protein: CSARASGSKYEQYF; CDR3 DNA: TGCAGTGCTAGGGCAAGCGGGAGTAAGTACGAGCAGTACTTC
J gene: TRBJ1-5; V gene: TRBV6-1; clone size: many; D gene: NA; CDR3 protein: CASRPNGGVNQPQHF; CDR3 DNA: TGTGCCAGCAGACCTAATGGAGGGGTCAATCAGCCCCAGCATTTT
J gene: TRBJ1-2; V gene: TRBV12-3/TRBV12-4; clone size: many; D gene: NA; CDR3 protein: CASSQTGPAFYYGYTF; CDR3 DNA: TGTGCCAGCAGCCAGACAGGTCCGGCATTCTACTATGGCTACACCTTC
J gene: TRBJ2-1; V gene: TRBV30; clone size: many; D gene: NA; CDR3 protein: CAWSVGPGNEQFF; CDR3 DNA: TGTGCCTGGAGTGTAGGACCTGGGAATGAGCAGTTCTTC
J gene: TRBJ2-3; V gene: TRBV3-1; clone size: NA; D gene: NA; CDR3 protein: CASSRNPGGTDTQYF; CDR3 DNA: TGTGCCAGCAGTCGTAACCCCGGGGGCACAGATACGCAGTATTTT
J gene: TRBJ2-1; V gene: TRBV10-3; clone size: few; D gene: TRBD1; CDR3 protein: CAISTGGSYNEQFF; CDR3 DNA: TGTGCCATCAGTACAGGGGGCTCCTACAATGAGCAGTTCTTC
J gene: TRBJ2-1; V gene: TRBV9; clone size: NA; D gene: NA; CDR3 protein: CASSEQGWSEQFF; CDR3 DNA: TGTGCCAGCAGCGAACAGGGATGGAGTGAGCAGTTCTTC
J gene: TRBJ1-1; V gene: TRBV5-1; clone size: many; D gene: NA; CDR3 protein: CASSGGDYTEAFF; CDR3 DNA: TGCGCCAGCAGTGGGGGCGATTACACTGAAGCTTTCTTT
J gene: TRBJ2-6; V gene: TRBV7-2; clone size: NA; D gene: TRBD1; CDR3 protein: CASSLRTGTGSGANVLTF; CDR3 DNA: TGTGCCAGCAGCTTAAGAACAGGGACAGGATCTGGGGCCAACGTCCTGACTTTC
J gene: TRBJ2-1; V gene: TRBV20-1; clone size: many; D gene: TRBD2; CDR3 protein: CSSRAGVGGNEQFF; CDR3 DNA: TGCAGCAGCCGTGCGGGAGTAGGAGGCAATGAGCAGTTCTTC
J gene: TRBJ2-7; V gene: TRBV2; clone size: few; D gene: TRBD2; CDR3 protein: CASNGVETSGNYEQYF; CDR3 DNA: TGTGCCAGCAATGGAGTCGAGACTAGCGGGAACTACGAGCAGTACTTC
J gene: TRBJ1-1; V gene: TRBV9; clone size: NA; D gene: NA; CDR3 protein: CANSVSGGGGPNTEAFF; CDR3 DNA: TGTGCCAACAGCGTGAGTGGGGGGGGGGGCCCGAACACTGAAGCTTTCTTT
J gene: TRBJ1-1; V gene: TRBV12-3/TRBV12-4; clone size: many; D gene: NA; CDR3 protein: CASSSPFGALNTEAFF; CDR3 DNA: TGTGCCAGCAGTTCCCCCTTTGGGGCGTTGAACACTGAAGCTTTCTTT
J gene: TRBJ1-2; V gene: TRBV10-3; clone size: few; D gene: TRBD1; CDR3 protein: CAISEEQGGGYTF; CDR3 DNA: TGTGCCATCAGTGAGGAACAGGGGGGCGGCTACACCTTC
J gene: TRBJ2-5; V gene: TRBV14; clone size: few; D gene: NA; CDR3 protein: CASSPGQGDVRETQYF; CDR3 DNA: TGTGCCAGCAGCCCAGGGCAGGGCGATGTTCGAGAGACCCAGTACTTC
J gene: TRBJ2-7; V gene: TRBV5-1; clone size: many; D gene: NA; CDR3 protein: CASSLGDAQYF; CDR3 DNA: TGCGCCAGCAGCTTAGGGGACGCGCAGTACTTC
J gene: TRBJ2-4; V gene: TRBV28; clone size: NA; D gene: TRBD2; CDR3 protein: CASSLVGSGSQNIQYF; CDR3 DNA: TGTGCCAGCAGTTTAGTGGGTAGCGGGAGCCAAAACATTCAGTACTTC
J gene: TRBJ1-1; V gene: TRBV11-3; clone size: NA; D gene: TRBD1; CDR3 protein: CASSLDSRQGTEAFF; CDR3 DNA: TGTGCCAGCAGCTTAGACTCCAGACAGGGCACTGAAGCTTTCTTT
J gene: TRBJ1-5; V gene: TRBV10-1; clone size: NA; D gene: NA; CDR3 protein: CASSESYYEPQHF; CDR3 DNA: TGCGCCAGCAGTGAGTCGTATTACGAGCCCCAGCATTTT
J gene: TRBJ2-3; V gene: TRBV12-3/TRBV12-4; clone size: many; D gene: NA; CDR3 protein: CASSPLNRSPTDTQYF; CDR3 DNA: TGTGCCAGCAGTCCCCTCAACAGATCCCCCACAGATACGCAGTATTTT
J gene: TRBJ1-2; V gene: TRBV20-1; clone size: many; D gene: NA; CDR3 protein: CSARGRDNYGYTF; CDR3 DNA: TGCAGTGCTAGAGGCAGGGATAACTATGGCTACACCTTC
J gene: TRBJ2-2; V gene: TRBV3-1; clone size: many; D gene: NA; CDR3 protein: CASSQDWTDTGELFF; CDR3 DNA: TGTGCCAGCAGCCAAGATTGGACAGACACCGGGGAGCTGTTTTTT
J gene: TRBJ1-1; V gene: TRBV29-1; clone size: few; D gene: NA; CDR3 protein: CSVGSHPNTEAFF; CDR3 DNA: TGCAGCGTGGGGAGCCACCCGAACACTGAAGCTTTCTTT
J gene: TRBJ2-7; V gene: TRBV12-3/TRBV12-4; clone size: few; D gene: TRBD2; CDR3 protein: CASSSPGLAPEQYF; CDR3 DNA: TGTGCCAGCAGTTCCCCAGGACTAGCGCCCGAGCAGTACTTC
J gene: TRBJ2-1; V gene: TRBV5-6; clone size: NA; D gene: NA; CDR3 protein: CASSGVDYNEQFF; CDR3 DNA: TGTGCCAGCAGCGGGGTGGACTACAATGAGCAGTTCTTC
J gene: TRBJ1-2; V gene: TRBV20-1; clone size: many; D gene: TRBD1; CDR3 protein: CSATEIAGTARGYTF; CDR3 DNA: TGCAGTGCCACGGAAATAGCCGGGACAGCTCGTGGCTACACCTTC
J gene: TRBJ2-7; V gene: TRBV27; clone size: many; D gene: NA; CDR3 protein: CASSSPGEGVVEQYF; CDR3 DNA: TGTGCCAGCAGTTCCCCGGGGGAGGGGGTGGTCGAGCAGTACTTC
J gene: TRBJ1-5; V gene: TRBV18; clone size: NA; D gene: NA; CDR3 protein: CASSSRLATDSNQPQHF; CDR3 DNA: TGTGCCAGCTCATCAAGGCTAGCTACCGATAGCAATCAGCCCCAGCATTTT
J gene: TRBJ2-7; V gene: TRBV7-9; clone size: NA; D gene: TRBD2; CDR3 protein: CASSPPWTSGSEQYF; CDR3 DNA: TGTGCCAGCAGCCCCCCGTGGACTAGCGGGAGCGAGCAGTACTTC
J gene: TRBJ2-7; V gene: TRBV4-2; clone size: few; D gene: TRBD1; CDR3 protein: CASSQALRDRVYEQYF; CDR3 DNA: TGTGCCAGCAGCCAAGCCTTAAGGGACAGGGTCTACGAGCAGTACTTC
J gene: TRBJ2-2; V gene: TRBV2; clone size: NA; D gene: TRBD1; CDR3 protein: CAGMTGPPGELFF; CDR3 DNA: TGTGCCGGGATGACAGGGCCGCCCGGGGAGCTGTTTTTT
J gene: TRBJ1-2; V gene: TRBV20-1; clone size: many; D gene: TRBD1; CDR3 protein: CSARDRAGWGYTF; CDR3 DNA: TGCAGTGCTAGGGACAGGGCTGGCTGGGGCTACACCTTC
J gene: TRBJ1-5; V gene: TRBV6-1; clone size: NA; D gene: NA; CDR3 protein: CASSDIGWPSNQPQHF; CDR3 DNA: TGTGCCAGCAGTGACATTGGGTGGCCCAGCAATCAGCCCCAGCATTTT
J gene: TRBJ2-2; V gene: TRBV7-3; clone size: few; D gene: NA; CDR3 protein: CARLRLTGELFF; CDR3 DNA: TGTGCCAGACTACGACTCACCGGGGAGCTGTTTTTT
J gene: TRBJ2-3; V gene: TRBV20-1; clone size: few; D gene: NA; CDR3 protein: CSAWGLGDSGDTQYF; CDR3 DNA: TGCAGTGCATGGGGTTTGGGGGATAGTGGAGATACGCAGTATTTT